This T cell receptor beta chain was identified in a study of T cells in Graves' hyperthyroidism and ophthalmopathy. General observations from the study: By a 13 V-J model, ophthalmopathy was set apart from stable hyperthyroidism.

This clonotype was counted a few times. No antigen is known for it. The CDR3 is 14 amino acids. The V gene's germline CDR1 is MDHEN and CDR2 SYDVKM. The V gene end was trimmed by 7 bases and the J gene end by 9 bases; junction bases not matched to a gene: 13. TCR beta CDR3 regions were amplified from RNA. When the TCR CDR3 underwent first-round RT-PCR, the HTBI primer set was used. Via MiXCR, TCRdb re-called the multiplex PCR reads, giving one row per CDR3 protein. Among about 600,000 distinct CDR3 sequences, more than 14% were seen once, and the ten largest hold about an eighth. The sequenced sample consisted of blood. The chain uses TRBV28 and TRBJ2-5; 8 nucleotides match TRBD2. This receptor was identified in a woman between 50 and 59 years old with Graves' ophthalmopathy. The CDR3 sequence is CASTLAGARRAQYF. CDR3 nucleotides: TGTGCCAGCACCCTAGCGGGTGCCCGCCGGGCCCAGTACTTC.